Only one count was recorded for the clone carrying this T cell receptor beta chain. Germline V gives CDR1 MNHEY, CDR2 SMNVEV (reference sequence). This CDR3 has 13 residues. Trimming left V 1 base short and J 5 bases short, with 9 bases between. Sequenced by immunoSEQ multiplex PCR; TCRdb stores in-frame clones only, minus some. This table has some 80,000 clones, roughly 94% appearing once. This entry comes from a study of technical replicates of blood from several donors. This TCR was recovered from a human donor in good health. Sequenced sample: T cells isolated from PBMCs. The V and J genes are TRBV27 and TRBJ2-7; D unclear. CDR3 nucleotides: TGTGCCAGCAGTTTATACGGGTTCAACGAGCAGTACTTC. Residues: CASSLYGFNEQYF.